What follows is one TCR beta chain and its context. What it binds is not known. Sequencing was performed with immunoSEQ multiplex PCR; in TCRdb, only in-frame clones are kept and a portion is missing. The sample lists 210,000 or so clones; 93% were seen once. These data originate in a study of T cell responses to AZD1222 COVID-19 vaccine. The V end was cut by 1 base, the J end by 2 bases, with 15 bases between. This CDR3 is 16 amino acids long. The germline CDR1 and CDR2 sequences are LNHDA and SQIVND (reference sequence). Study conclusions and caveats: Reportedly, nearly half of unique spike TCRs recognized epitopes outside B.1.351/B.1.1.7 mutations. Repertoire sampling happened only post peak T cell response.

The TCR was taken from an adult in good health. The specimen comprised peripheral blood, sampled on day 0 of MenACWY control vaccination. The rearrangement uses TRBV19 and TRBJ2-7, with D hard to call. The DNA for the CDR3 is TGTGCCAGTAGTATAGCGGGCACCTTAGCTGCCTACGAGCAGTACTTC. Translated, it gives CASSIAGTLAAYEQYF.